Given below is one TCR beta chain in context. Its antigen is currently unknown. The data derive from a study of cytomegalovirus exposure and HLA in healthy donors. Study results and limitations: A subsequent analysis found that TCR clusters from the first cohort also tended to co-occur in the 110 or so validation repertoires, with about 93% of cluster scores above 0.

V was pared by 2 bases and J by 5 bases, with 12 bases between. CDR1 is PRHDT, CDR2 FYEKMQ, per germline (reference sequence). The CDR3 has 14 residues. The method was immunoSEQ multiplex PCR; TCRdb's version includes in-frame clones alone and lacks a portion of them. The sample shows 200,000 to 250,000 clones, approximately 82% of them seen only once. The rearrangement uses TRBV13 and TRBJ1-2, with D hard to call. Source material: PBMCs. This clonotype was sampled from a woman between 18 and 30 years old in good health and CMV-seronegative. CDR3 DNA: TGTGCCAGCAGCTTATGGACGGGAACGTATGGCTACACCTTC. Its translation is CASSLWTGTYGYTF.